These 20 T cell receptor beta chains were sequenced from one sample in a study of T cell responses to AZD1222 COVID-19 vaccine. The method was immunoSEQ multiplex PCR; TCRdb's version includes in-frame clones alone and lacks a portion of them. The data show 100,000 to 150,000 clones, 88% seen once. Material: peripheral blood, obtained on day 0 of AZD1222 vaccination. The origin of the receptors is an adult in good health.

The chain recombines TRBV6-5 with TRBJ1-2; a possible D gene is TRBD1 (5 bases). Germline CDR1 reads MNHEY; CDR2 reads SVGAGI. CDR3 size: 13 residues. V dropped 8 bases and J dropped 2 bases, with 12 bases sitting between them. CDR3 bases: TGTGCCAGCGTTGATGGGGGGAACTATGGCTACACCTTC. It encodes CASVDGGNYGYTF.

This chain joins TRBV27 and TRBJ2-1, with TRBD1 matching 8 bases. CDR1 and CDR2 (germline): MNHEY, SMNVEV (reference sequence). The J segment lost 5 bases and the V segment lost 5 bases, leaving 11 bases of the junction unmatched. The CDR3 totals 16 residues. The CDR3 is CASSTRDRGNNNEQFF. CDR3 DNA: TGTGCCAGCAGTACCCGAGACAGGGGCAACAACAATGAGCAGTTCTTC.

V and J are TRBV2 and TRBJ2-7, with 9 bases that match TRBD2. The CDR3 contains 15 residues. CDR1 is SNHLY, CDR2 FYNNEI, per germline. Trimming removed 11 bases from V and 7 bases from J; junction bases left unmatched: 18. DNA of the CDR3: TGTGCCCGCGGGGGGGGGCCGGGGACAGTAGGGGAGCAGTACTTC. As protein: CARGGGPGTVGEQYF.

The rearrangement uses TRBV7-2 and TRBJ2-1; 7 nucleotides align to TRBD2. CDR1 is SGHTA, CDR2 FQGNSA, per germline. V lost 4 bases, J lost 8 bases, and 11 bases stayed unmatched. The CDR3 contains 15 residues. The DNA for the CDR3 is TGTGCCAGCAGCTCCACCCCGGGAGGCCCAGATGAGCAGTTCTTC. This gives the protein CASSSTPGGPDEQFF.

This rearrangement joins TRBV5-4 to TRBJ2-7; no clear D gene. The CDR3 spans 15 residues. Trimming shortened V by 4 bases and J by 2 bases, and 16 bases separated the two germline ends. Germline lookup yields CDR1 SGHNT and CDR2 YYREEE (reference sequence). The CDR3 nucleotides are TGTGCCAGCAGCGCGCCCGAGGCATCGCCCTACGAGCAGTACTTC. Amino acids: CASSAPEASPYEQYF.

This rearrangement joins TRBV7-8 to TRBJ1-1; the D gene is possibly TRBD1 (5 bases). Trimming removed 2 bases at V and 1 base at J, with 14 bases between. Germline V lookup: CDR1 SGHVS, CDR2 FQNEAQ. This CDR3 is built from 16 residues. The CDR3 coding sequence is TGTGCCAGCAGCTTATTGGGGCAGTCCTCGAACACTGAAGCTTTCTTT. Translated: CASSLLGQSSNTEAFF.

CDR3 protein: CASNLNQGIFNQPQHF. The CDR3 nucleotides are TGTGCCAGCAACTTAAACCAGGGTATTTTCAATCAGCCCCAGCATTTT. The chain carries TRBV6-6 and TRBJ1-5, with a weak D call TRBD1 (5 bases). With 7 bases removed from V and 3 bases from J, the gap between germline ends came to 19 bases. The length of the CDR3 is 16 residues. Germline assignment: CDR1 MNHNY and CDR2 SVGAGI (reference sequence).

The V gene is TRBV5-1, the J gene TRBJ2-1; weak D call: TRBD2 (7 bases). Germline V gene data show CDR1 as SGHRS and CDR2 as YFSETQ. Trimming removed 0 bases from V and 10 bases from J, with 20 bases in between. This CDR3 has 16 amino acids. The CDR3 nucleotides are TGCGCCAGCAGCTTGGTAAGACTAGGGGGGGCCAAAGAGCAGTTCTTC. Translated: CASSLVRLGGAKEQFF. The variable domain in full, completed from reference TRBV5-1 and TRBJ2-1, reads KAGVTQTPRYLIKTRGQQVTLSCSPISGHRSVSWYQQTPGQGLQFLFEYFSETQRNKGNFPGRFSGRQFSNSRSEMNVSTLELGDSALYLCASSLVRLGGAKEQFFGPGTRLTVL.

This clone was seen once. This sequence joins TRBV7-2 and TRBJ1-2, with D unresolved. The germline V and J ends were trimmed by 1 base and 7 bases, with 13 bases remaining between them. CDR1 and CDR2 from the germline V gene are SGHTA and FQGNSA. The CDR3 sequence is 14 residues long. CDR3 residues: CASSLDRDLGGYTF. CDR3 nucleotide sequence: TGTGCCAGCAGCTTAGATAGGGATTTGGGTGGCTACACCTTC.

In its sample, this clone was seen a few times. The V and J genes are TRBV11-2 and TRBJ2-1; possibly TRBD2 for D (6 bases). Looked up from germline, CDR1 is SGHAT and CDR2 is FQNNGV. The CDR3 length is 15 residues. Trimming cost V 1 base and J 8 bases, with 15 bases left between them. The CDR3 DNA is TGTGCCAGCAGCTTAGCCCGGTCGGGGGAGCATGAGCAGTTCTTC. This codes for CASSLARSGEHEQFF.

The CDR3 region has the DNA TGTGCCAGCAGCCAAGGCCCGCGGGATACGTACGAGCAGTACTTC. Encoded protein: CASSQGPRDTYEQYF. The rearrangement uses TRBV3-1 (or the pseudogene TRBV3-2) and TRBJ2-7; weak D call: TRBD2 (6 bases). Germline loops: CDR1 LGHDT, CDR2 YNNKEL (reference sequence). CDR3 length: 15 amino acids. With 1 base removed from V and 4 bases from J, the gap between germline ends came to 14 bases.

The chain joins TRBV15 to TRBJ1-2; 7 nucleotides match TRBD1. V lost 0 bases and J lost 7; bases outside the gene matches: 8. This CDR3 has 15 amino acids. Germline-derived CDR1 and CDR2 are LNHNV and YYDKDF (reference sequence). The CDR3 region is CATSRDSAQGSGYTF. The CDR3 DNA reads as TGTGCCACCAGCAGAGATAGTGCACAGGGGTCTGGCTACACCTTC. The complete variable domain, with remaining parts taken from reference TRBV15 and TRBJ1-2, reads DAMVIQNPRYQVTQFGKPVTLSCSQTLNHNVMYWYQQKSSQAPKLLFHYYDKDFNNEADTPDNFQSRRPNTSFCFLDIRSPGLGDTAMYLCATSRDSAQGSGYTFGSGTRLTVV.

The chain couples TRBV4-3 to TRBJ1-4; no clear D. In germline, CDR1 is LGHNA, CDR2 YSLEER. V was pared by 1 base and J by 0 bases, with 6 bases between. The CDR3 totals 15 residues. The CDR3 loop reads CASSQGPSTNEKLFF. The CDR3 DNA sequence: TGCGCCAGCAGCCAAGGGCCGTCAACTAATGAAAAACTGTTTTTT.

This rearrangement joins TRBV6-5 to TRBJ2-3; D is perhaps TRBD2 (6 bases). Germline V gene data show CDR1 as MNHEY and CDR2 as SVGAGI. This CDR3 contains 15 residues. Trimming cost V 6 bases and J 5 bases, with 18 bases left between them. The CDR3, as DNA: TGTGCCAGCAGATCTCAAGGGACTGGAAAAGATACGCAGTATTTT. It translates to CASRSQGTGKDTQYF.

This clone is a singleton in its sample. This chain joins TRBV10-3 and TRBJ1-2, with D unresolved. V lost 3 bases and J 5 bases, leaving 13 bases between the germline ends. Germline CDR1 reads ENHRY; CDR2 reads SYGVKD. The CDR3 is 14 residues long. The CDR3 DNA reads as TGTGCCATCAGTGACCCGGGAAGAGGATATGGCTACACCTTC. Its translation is CAISDPGRGYGYTF.

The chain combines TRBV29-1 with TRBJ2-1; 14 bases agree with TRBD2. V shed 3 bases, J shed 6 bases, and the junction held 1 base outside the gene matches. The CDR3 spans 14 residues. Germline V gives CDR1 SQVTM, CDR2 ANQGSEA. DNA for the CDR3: TGCAGCGTTGAGACTAGCGGGGGGGCCAATGAGCAGTTCTTC. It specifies CSVETSGGANEQFF.

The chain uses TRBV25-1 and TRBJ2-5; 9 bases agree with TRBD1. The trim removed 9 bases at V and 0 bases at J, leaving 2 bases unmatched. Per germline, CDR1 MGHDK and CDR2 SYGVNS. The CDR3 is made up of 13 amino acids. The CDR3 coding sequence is TGTGCCAGTGGGACAGGGTACCAAGAGACCCAGTACTTC. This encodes CASGTGYQETQYF.

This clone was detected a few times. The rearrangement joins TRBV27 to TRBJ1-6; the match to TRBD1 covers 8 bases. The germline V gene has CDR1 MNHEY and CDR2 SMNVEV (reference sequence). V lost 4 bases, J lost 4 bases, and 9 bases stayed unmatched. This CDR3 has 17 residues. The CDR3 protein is CASSSRTGRMYNSPLHF. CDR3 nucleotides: TGTGCCAGCAGTTCCAGGACAGGGAGGATGTATAATTCACCCCTCCACTTT.

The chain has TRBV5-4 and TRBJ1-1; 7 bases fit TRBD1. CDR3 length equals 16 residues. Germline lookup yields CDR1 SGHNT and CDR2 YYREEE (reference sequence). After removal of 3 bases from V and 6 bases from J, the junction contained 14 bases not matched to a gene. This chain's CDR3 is CASSSQGQTFGPEAFF. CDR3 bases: TGTGCCAGCAGCTCCCAGGGACAGACCTTTGGGCCTGAAGCTTTCTTT.

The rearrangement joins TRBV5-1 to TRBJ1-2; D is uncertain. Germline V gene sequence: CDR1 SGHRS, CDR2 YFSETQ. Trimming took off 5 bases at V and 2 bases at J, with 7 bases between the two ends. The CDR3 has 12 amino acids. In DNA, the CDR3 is TGCGCCAGCAGGACGGACAACTATGGCTACACCTTC. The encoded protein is CASRTDNYGYTF.